This T cell receptor beta chain was recovered during a study of cytomegalovirus exposure and HLA in healthy donors (dated by TCRdb to about 2017). Study-wide context: An earlier analysis of approximately 640 of the donors reported 250 to 350 Gb of sequence data and 117 million unique TCR beta sequences from approximately 180 million T cells. Among the roughly 400 genotyped donors, 81% belonged to the genetic ancestry cluster associated with self-reported Caucasian donors. An earlier analysis of nearly 600 of the donors applied high-throughput TCR beta sequencing to assess whether each TCR beta V gene segment acted as functional or pseudogenic. In a later genetic analysis, genome-wide SNP genotypes for about three fifths of the 666 donors were used, and that subset was treated as a discovery cohort. Several DR-DQ haplotypes were treated as single units for association and clustering because of strong linkage in the cohort. The later analysis used no new phenotypic data to find candidate immune exposures, relying instead on TCR beta sequences and their occurrence across donors. Roughly 300 gigabases of sequencing data and approximately 92 million unique TCR sequences made up an early release that covered nearly 650 HLA-typed donors. The study aimed to test whether signatures of past pathogen exposure could be identified by cataloging public T cell receptors. Besides the first cohort of 500 to 700 subjects, a separate validation cohort made up of around 120 different subjects was used. In a later analysis, previously published TCR beta repertoires from hundreds of donors were re-analyzed and high-resolution HLA genotyping was added so that TCR occurrence patterns could be studied. HLA typing included class I and class II loci at four-digit resolution. Typing coverage varied by locus: roughly 620-640 donors for A, B, C, DRB1 and DQB1; roughly 560 for DQA1; some 610 for DPA1; roughly 470 for DPB1. Among 398 genotyped donors of the cohort, an average of about 240,000 unique TCR beta nucleotide sequences were sequenced per donor, roughly 20% of them non-productive. Every discovery cohort repertoire had been produced on one sequencing platform. The study combined high-throughput TCR immunosequencing, statistical association of individual TCRs with disease status, and machine learning to predict cytomegalovirus infection status. Donor age, sex, ethnicity and CMV serostatus were collected together with the repertoire data. Using immunosequencing, the study profiled T cell repertoires from 666 subjects and related those repertoires to cytomegalovirus serostatus.

Libraries came from the immunoSEQ multiplex PCR assay. The multiplex PCR relied on a mix of 60 forward primers for TCR Vbeta segments and 13 reverse primers for TCR Jbeta segments. Amplification of the CDR3 region of rearranged TCR beta genes was performed with a multiplex PCR assay on genomic DNA. The Illumina HiSeq System was used to sequence the amplified TCR beta libraries as 87-base-pair reads. The published analysis was carried out like this. In a later analysis, about 80 million unique TCR beta chains were counted across the 690 or so repertoires, and around 11 million of these chains were shared by at least two donors. To remove PCR and sequencing errors, raw reads were error-corrected and collapsed into unique sequences using a nearest-neighbor algorithm that merged closely related sequences. To assign V, D and J gene segments, CDR3 sequences were aligned to IMGT reference sequences. For a sequence to be retained, a match of at least six nucleotides to both a V gene segment and a J gene segment was required. Rearrangements were called productive when the CDR3 lacked stop codons and stayed in frame with V and J; all others were non-productive. CDR3 was defined according to IMGT convention as the region running from the second conserved V-encoded cysteine to the conserved J-encoded phenylalanine. In an earlier analysis of around 540 of the donors, sequences lacking an unambiguous match to a single V gene segment were excluded. In an earlier analysis of a few hundred of the donors, V segments were called functional above 56.7% productive rearrangements and were called segregating when the between-donor standard deviation exceeded 5%. A statistical classification framework was built to diagnose cytomegalovirus status from the catalog of TCR beta chain sequences. A later analysis assigned V and J genes by comparing TCR nucleotide sequences with IMGT/GENE-DB human TR gene sequences. A later analysis assigned CDR3 sequences and most-parsimonious VDJ recombination scenarios with the TCRdist pipeline. In a later analysis, every TCR beta chain was defined by the combination of its CDR3 amino acid sequence and its V-gene family, and reads without a unique V-gene family were dropped. In a later analysis, around 600 highly shared, low-generation-probability nucleotide sequences were removed to address suspected cross-contamination and a sequencing artifact. In a later analysis, a clonal expansion index was calculated for each public chain from normalized within-repertoire ranks of inferred template counts. In a later analysis, generation probabilities were computed with a VDJ recombination model fitted to out-of-frame rearrangements, and the resulting probabilities were checked against IGoR. Hypergeometric tests were used in a later analysis to score TCR-TCR, TCR-HLA and TCR-CMV co-occurrence, with a repertoire-size bias correction applied to the TCR pairs. In a later analysis, false discovery rates were estimated by permuting HLA or CMV assignments 20 times. In a later analysis, co-occurring TCRs were grouped with DBSCAN, and TCRdist sequence similarity was added when clustering was performed within HLA-allele-positive subsets. Repertoires with fewer than 30,000 or more than 120,000 public chains were left out of co-occurrence clustering, as were five repertoires with anomalous nucleotide sharing. TCRdb stores this immuneACCESS table with in-frame sequences only. Part of the clones is absent; in the studies checked, under half of the shortfall reflects unresolved V genes, and no reason is known for the rest. V and J calls and clone size are given by that table; D and trimming were obtained from the DNA. The sample table contains 70,000 to 95,000 clones; only one count was recorded for approximately 79% of them. The ten largest make up around 15% of the sample.

In total, roughly 710 healthy bone marrow donors made up the cohort. Cohort members were all nominally healthy when sampled, although unrecorded immune exposures were likely present. CMV serostatus was recorded as positive for 250 to 300 and negative for about half of the roughly 700 cohort members, whereas no CMV serostatus was recorded for the donor in question. A peripheral blood sample was collected from each donor, and TCR beta sequencing was performed on peripheral blood mononuclear cells. Genomic DNA extraction from the blood cell samples was performed with the Qiagen DNeasy Blood Extraction Kit. In regard to this clone: The specificity of this receptor is unknown. Base-call qualities are not available, and no considerably larger clone is one nucleotide away.

Paper-wide results and their limitations: Immune exposure information for the cohort was limited to CMV serostatus. Most TCR sequences were seen in very few donors, while some public TCRs were found in many individuals. In a later analysis, HLA-associated TCR beta chains were found to be more clonally expanded and to have lower generation probabilities than equally common non-associated chains. Because HLA typing was missing for some donors at each locus, association tests included only the typed subset. Roughly uniform sequencing depth across donors was assumed in presence/absence analyses, although this assumption may not hold. Because the 87-base-pair reads could not distinguish some IMGT-functional V segments, including TRBV6-2 and TRBV6-3, those segments were excluded. According to a later analysis, most CMV-associated TCR beta chains appeared to be HLA-restricted, and the HLA associations seemed to be driven largely by CMV exposure. In a later genetic analysis, fewer N-insertions in productive TCRs were reported among donors in an Asian-associated ancestry cluster than the approximately 670-donor mean. In both the original and validation cohorts, the classifier was reported to diagnose cytomegalovirus status with high specificity and sensitivity. A cluster of highly shared sequence variants was judged likely to represent a technical artifact of the sequencing pipeline. In an earlier analysis of over 550 of the donors, most TCR beta V segments were observed in productive rearrangements about 87% or about 30% of the time, broadly matching IMGT annotations. The cohort was sequenced for TCR beta chains only, and without alpha or paired-chain data the features that could be detected were limited. Approximately 16 rarely observed V segments, including chromosome 9 orphons, were excluded from the earlier analysis of about 500 of the donors because counts were too low. According to the authors, the approach could potentially be generalized to other disease states and immunological phenotypes. A total of about 150 TCR beta chains were listed by the study as associated with cytomegalovirus. Linkage disequilibrium might explain the correlated functional status among segregating V segments, but an unknown experimental factor could not be ruled out. In vitro tests confirmed that three of the cytomegalovirus-associated TCR beta chains recognize cytomegalovirus antigens. In a later analysis, TCR association rates were found to vary across HLA loci, with the most associated TCRs seen for DRB1 alleles and the fewest for HLA-C alleles. A further reported finding was that TCR beta sequences accurately predicted the HLA-A and HLA-B alleles for most subjects in the first cohort. In a later analysis, several top co-occurrence clusters were reported to appear linked to parvovirus B19, influenza, CMV and Epstein-Barr virus. At a false discovery rate of 0.05, a later analysis linked 16,951 TCR beta sequences to specific HLA alleles. An association between a missense DCLRE1C variant and V-gene and J-gene trimming of TCR beta chains was found in a later genetic analysis and replicated in an independent cohort. Assigning TCR associations to individual alleles was difficult when HLA alleles, especially DR and DQ, strongly co-occurred.

V has 4 bases trimmed and J has 4 bases trimmed; junction bases matching no gene number 3. Counted from cysteine to phenylalanine, this CDR3 has 15 amino acids. Here the CDR3 DNA is all that survives: 45 bases in frame from base 1. Via the germline V gene, CDR1 is SGHVS and CDR2 FNYEAQ. This receptor was taken from a human donor in good health. Recombination joined TRBV7-6 with TRBJ2-3, and 12 bases in between align with TRBD2. The specimen sequenced was PBMCs. The CDR3 is CASSSSGGVADTQYF. In nucleotide form, the sequence is TGTGCCAGCAGCTCTAGCGGGGGGGTCGCAGATACGCAGTATTTT.